Detailed here is one T cell receptor beta chain. What it recognizes is unknown. The junction and the germline gene differ at one end; a read error may be behind it. Germline V gives CDR1 MNHEY, CDR2 SMNVEV (reference sequence). The CDR3 length is 18 residues. It was with a sample-barcoded 5' primer and a J-beta primer mix that a second PCR of roughly 7 to 12 cycles was run. TCRdb processed the 5' RACE reads anew with MiXCR; each CDR3 protein has one entry. The sample consists of some 710,000 distinct CDR3 sequences, about 46% of them appearing once. These data are taken from a study of blood T cells in healthy people across ages. Each sample had at least 6.5 million PBMCs isolated. Findings and caveats of the study: Long-lived and aged donors differed, with more naive CD4+ cells and higher diversity in the long-lived.

The material sequenced was blood. This receptor was identified in an elderly man in good health. The chain carries TRBV27 and TRBJ2-3; D may be TRBD1 (5 bases). The CDR3, as DNA: TGTGCCAGCGGTTTAGGGGCACCGACTCACACACACACAGATACGCAGTATTTT. Translating it yields CASGLGAPTHTHTDTQYF.